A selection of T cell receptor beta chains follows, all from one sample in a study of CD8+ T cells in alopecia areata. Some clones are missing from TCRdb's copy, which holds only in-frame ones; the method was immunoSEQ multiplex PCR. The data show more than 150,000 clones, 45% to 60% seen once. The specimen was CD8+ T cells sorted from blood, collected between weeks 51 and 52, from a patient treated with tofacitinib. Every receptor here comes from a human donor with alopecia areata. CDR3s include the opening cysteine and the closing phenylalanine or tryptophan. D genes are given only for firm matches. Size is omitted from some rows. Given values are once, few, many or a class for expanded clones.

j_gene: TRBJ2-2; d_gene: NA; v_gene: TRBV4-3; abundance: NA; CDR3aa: CASGRAPAGAGELFF; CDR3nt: TGCGCCAGCGGACGGGCGCCTGCCGGGGCCGGGGAGCTGTTTTTT
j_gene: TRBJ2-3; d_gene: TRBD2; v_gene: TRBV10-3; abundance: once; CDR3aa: CAISDPGGADTQYF; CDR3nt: TGTGCCATCAGTGACCCGGGGGGTGCCGATACGCAGTATTTT
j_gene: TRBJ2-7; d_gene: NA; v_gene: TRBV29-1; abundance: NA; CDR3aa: CSVGAGGVEGAYEQYF; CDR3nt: TGCAGCGTTGGAGCGGGTGGGGTGGAGGGGGCCTACGAGCAGTACTTC
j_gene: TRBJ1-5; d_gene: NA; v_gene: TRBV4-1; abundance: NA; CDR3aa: CASSQDDLTDQPQHF; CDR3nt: TGCGCCAGCAGCCAAGACGACCTGACAGATCAGCCCCAGCATTTT
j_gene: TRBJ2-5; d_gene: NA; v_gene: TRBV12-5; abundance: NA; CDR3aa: CASGSSADWETQYF; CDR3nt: TGTGCTAGTGGTTCGTCAGCCGATTGGGAGACCCAGTACTTC
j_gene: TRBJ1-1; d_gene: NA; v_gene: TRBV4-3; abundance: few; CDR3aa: CASSQDPDGEAFF; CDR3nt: TGCGCCAGCAGCCAAGACCCGGACGGTGAAGCTTTCTTT
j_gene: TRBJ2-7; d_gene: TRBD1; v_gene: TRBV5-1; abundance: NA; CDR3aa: CASSPHTDRGIYEQYF; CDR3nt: TGCGCCAGCAGCCCTCATACTGACAGGGGGATATACGAGCAGTACTTC
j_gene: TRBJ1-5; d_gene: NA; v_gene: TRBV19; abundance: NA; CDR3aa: CASKPRGYSNQPQHF; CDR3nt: TGTGCCAGTAAGCCGAGAGGCTATAGCAATCAGCCCCAGCATTTT
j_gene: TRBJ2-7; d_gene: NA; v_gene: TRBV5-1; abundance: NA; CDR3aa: CASSFNRRTDQAYEQYF; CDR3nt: TGCGCCAGCAGCTTTAACAGAAGAACAGATCAGGCCTACGAGCAGTACTTC
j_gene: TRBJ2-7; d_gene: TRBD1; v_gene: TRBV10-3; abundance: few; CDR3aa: CAIRTGTGVEQYF; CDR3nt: TGTGCCATCAGGACCGGGACAGGGGTCGAGCAGTACTTC
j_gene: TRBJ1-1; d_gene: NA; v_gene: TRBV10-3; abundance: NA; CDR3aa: CAISVNQDFEAFF; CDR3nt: TGTGCCATCAGTGTTAACCAGGACTTTGAAGCTTTCTTT
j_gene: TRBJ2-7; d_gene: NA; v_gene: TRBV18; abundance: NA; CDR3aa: CASSPKTAPASYEQYF; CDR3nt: TGTGCCAGCTCACCGAAGACGGCGCCCGCCTCCTACGAGCAGTACTTC
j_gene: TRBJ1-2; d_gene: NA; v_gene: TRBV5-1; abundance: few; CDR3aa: CASSLEGPEYGYTF; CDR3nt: TGCGCCAGCAGCTTGGAAGGACCCGAATATGGCTACACCTTC
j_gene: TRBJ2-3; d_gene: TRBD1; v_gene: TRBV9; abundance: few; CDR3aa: CASSVGGQPLQDTQYF; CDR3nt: TGTGCCAGCAGCGTAGGGGGACAGCCACTACAAGATACGCAGTATTTT
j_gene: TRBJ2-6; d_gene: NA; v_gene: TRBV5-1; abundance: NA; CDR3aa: CASSLLGGGANVLTF; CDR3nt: TGCGCCAGCAGCTTGCTAGGCGGTGGGGCCAACGTCCTGACTTTC
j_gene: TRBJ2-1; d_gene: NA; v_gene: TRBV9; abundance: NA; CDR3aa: CASSVEQSLYNEQFF; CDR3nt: TGTGCCAGCAGCGTAGAACAGAGCCTATACAATGAGCAGTTCTTC
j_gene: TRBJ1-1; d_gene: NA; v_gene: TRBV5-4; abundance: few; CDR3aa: CASSLAAQAFF; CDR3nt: TGTGCCAGCAGCTTGGCGGCACAAGCTTTCTTT
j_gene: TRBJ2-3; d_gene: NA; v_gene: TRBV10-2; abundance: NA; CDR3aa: CASSQLALDTQYF; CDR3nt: TGCGCCAGCAGCCAGTTAGCGTTAGATACGCAGTATTTT
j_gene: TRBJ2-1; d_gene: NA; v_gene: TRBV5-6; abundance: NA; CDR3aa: CASSLEGEQFF; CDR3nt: TGTGCCAGCAGCTTGGAGGGTGAGCAGTTCTTC
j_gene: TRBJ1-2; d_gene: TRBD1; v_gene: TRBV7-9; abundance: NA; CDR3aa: CASSLGTGHGYTF; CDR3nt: TGTGCCAGCAGCTTAGGGACAGGGCATGGCTACACCTTC